A selection of T cell receptor beta chains follows, all from one sample in a study of PD-1 blockade in classical Hodgkin lymphoma. The method was immunoSEQ multiplex PCR; TCRdb's version includes in-frame clones alone and lacks a portion of them. The sample includes roughly 90,000 clones, 81% of them seen just once. The sample was peripheral blood mononuclear cells (PBMCs), taken before the second cycle of nivolumab. Receptor source: a human donor with classical Hodgkin lymphoma. The CDR3 runs from the conserved cysteine through the conserved F or W. A D gene is named only where the DNA matches it firmly. Not all rows give a size; the values are once, few, many and, for expanded clones, a class.

TRBJ1-1	NA	NA	TRBV5-4	CASSRRGTFEEAFF	TGTGCCAGCAGCCGGAGAGGGACATTCGAAGAAGCTTTCTTT
TRBJ2-3	many	NA	TRBV4-1	CASSQARGDTQYF	TGCGCCAGCAGCCAGGCCAGGGGTGATACGCAGTATTTT
TRBJ2-2	NA	NA	TRBV11-1	CASSLGALAMNTGELFF	TGTGCCAGCAGCTTGGGGGCGCTAGCCATGAACACCGGGGAGCTGTTTTTT
TRBJ2-7	NA	TRBD1	TRBV11-1	CASRSDRSDEQYF	TGTGCCAGCAGATCGGACAGGTCCGACGAGCAGTACTTC
TRBJ2-5	NA	NA	TRBV14	CASSQRRYPGETQYF	TGTGCCAGCAGCCAAAGGAGATACCCGGGGGAGACCCAGTACTTC
TRBJ1-2	once	NA	TRBV7-9	CASSLAVGYDYTF	TGTGCCAGCAGCTTAGCGGTAGGGTATGACTACACCTTC
TRBJ2-7	NA	TRBD2	TRBV5-1	CASGLLAGAPYEQYF	TGCGCCAGCGGCCTACTAGCGGGGGCTCCCTACGAGCAGTACTTC
TRBJ2-4	NA	NA	TRBV30	CAWTGSGNIQYF	TGTGCCTGGACTGGGAGTGGAAACATTCAGTACTTC
TRBJ2-1	NA	NA	TRBV10-2	CASSEGPSSYNEQFF	TGCGCCAGCAGTGAGGGACCGAGCTCCTACAATGAGCAGTTCTTC
TRBJ1-1	NA	TRBD1	TRBV5-1	CASSPLRQGDVDTEAFF	TGCGCCAGCAGCCCCTTACGACAGGGGGACGTTGACACTGAAGCTTTCTTT
TRBJ1-1	NA	NA	TRBV5-1	CASTGNTEAFF	TGCGCCAGCACGGGTAACACTGAAGCTTTCTTT
TRBJ1-5	NA	TRBD1	TRBV25-1	CASSEQGTGLNQPQHF	TGTGCCAGCAGTGAACAGGGGACAGGGCTCAATCAGCCCCAGCATTTT
TRBJ2-7	few	NA	TRBV28	CASSLSVGVYEQYF	TGTGCCAGCAGTTTATCGGTCGGGGTCTACGAGCAGTACTTC
TRBJ2-7	NA	TRBD2	TRBV2	CASRASGSNKQYF	TGTGCCAGCAGAGCTAGCGGGAGCAACAAGCAGTACTTC
TRBJ2-5	NA	TRBD2	TRBV5-1	CASSLGGSGEETQYF	TGCGCCAGCAGCTTGGGGGGTAGCGGGGAAGAGACCCAGTACTTC
TRBJ1-4	few	TRBD1	TRBV5-6	CASTSTKQGVGEKLFF	TGTGCCAGCACCTCCACCAAACAGGGGGTAGGCGAAAAACTGTTTTTT
TRBJ2-1	NA	NA	TRBV29-1	CSVTLPLWGIAYEQFF	TGCAGCGTTACCCTACCTTTATGGGGGATTGCGTATGAGCAGTTCTTC
TRBJ2-7	NA	NA	TRBV28	CASRLTGPTYEQYF	TGTGCCAGCAGATTGACAGGTCCGACCTACGAGCAGTACTTC
TRBJ2-7	NA	NA	TRBV5-6	CASSSDSTYEQYF	TGTGCCAGCAGCTCAGACAGCACCTACGAGCAGTACTTC
TRBJ2-3	NA	NA	TRBV7-2	CASSLGQVYTDTQYF	TGTGCCAGCAGCTTAGGGCAGGTTTACACAGATACGCAGTATTTT
TRBJ2-1	NA	NA	TRBV11-2	CASSLIGQNEQFF	TGTGCCAGCAGCTTAATAGGCCAAAATGAGCAGTTCTTC
TRBJ2-3	NA	TRBD2	TRBV29-1	CSAPGLAGAPDTQYF	TGCAGCGCCCCCGGCCTAGCGGGAGCTCCAGATACGCAGTATTTT
TRBJ1-5	NA	TRBD1	TRBV19	CASQDRRAQPQHF	TGTGCCAGCCAGGACAGGCGGGCTCAGCCCCAGCATTTT
TRBJ2-1	once	TRBD2	TRBV7-8	CASRYRAGTSAQRSHNEQFF	TGTGCCAGCAGATATCGAGCGGGGACTAGCGCCCAAAGGTCACACAATGAGCAGTTCTTC
TRBJ1-2	few	TRBD1	TRBV10-3	CAISEQGASYGYTF	TGTGCCATCAGTGAGCAGGGGGCGAGCTATGGCTACACCTTC
TRBJ1-4	NA	TRBD1	TRBV27	CASRDRGGGSEKLFF	TGTGCCAGCAGGGACAGGGGCGGCGGAAGTGAAAAACTGTTTTTT
TRBJ2-2	NA	NA	TRBV5-4	CASSFGQLVNTGELFF	TGTGCCAGCAGCTTTGGACAGTTAGTGAACACCGGGGAGCTGTTTTTT
TRBJ1-5	few	NA	TRBV7-3	CASSLTRGNQPQHF	TGTGCCAGCAGCTTAACTAGGGGGAATCAGCCCCAGCATTTT
TRBJ2-3	once	TRBD2	TRBV11-3	CASSPSGTTDTQYF	TGTGCCAGCAGCCCTAGCGGGACCACAGATACGCAGTATTTT
TRBJ2-3	few	NA	TRBV10-3	CAISESGDTQYF	TGTGCCATCAGTGAGTCCGGAGATACGCAGTATTTT
TRBJ2-5	once	NA	TRBV7-2	CASSLVEAETQYF	TGTGCCAGCAGCTTAGTGGAGGCGGAGACCCAGTACTTC
TRBJ1-1	NA	TRBD1	TRBV19	CASSMGQGYLRAFF	TGTGCCAGTAGTATGGGACAGGGATATCTAAGAGCTTTCTTT
TRBJ1-2	many	NA	TRBV5-3	CARRPRRALYGYTF	TGTGCCAGAAGACCACGCCGGGCCCTCTATGGCTACACCTTC
TRBJ2-7	NA	NA	TRBV4-1	CASSRTPGQGEQYF	TGCGCCAGCAGCCGGACCCCCGGGCAGGGCGAGCAGTACTTC
TRBJ1-2	NA	NA	TRBV10-3	CAISADSGYGYTF	TGTGCCATCAGTGCGGACAGTGGATATGGCTACACCTTC
TRBJ2-7	NA	NA	TRBV7-9	CASSSQGYEQYF	TGTGCCAGCAGCTCTCAGGGCTACGAGCAGTACTTC
TRBJ2-4	NA	TRBD2	TRBV5-6	CASSLALLAGGDIQYF	TGTGCCAGCAGCTTGGCTCTACTAGCGGGAGGAGACATTCAGTACTTC
TRBJ1-5	NA	TRBD1	TRBV29-1	CSVVDRGQGQPQHF	TGCAGCGTGGTTGACAGGGGGCAGGGTCAGCCCCAGCATTTT
TRBJ2-3	NA	NA	TRBV9	CASSVPSGTQYF	TGTGCCAGCAGCGTCCCCAGCGGTACGCAGTATTTT
TRBJ2-5	few	TRBD2	TRBV7-2	CASSPGWGLAGPQETQYF	TGTGCCAGCAGCCCGGGGTGGGGACTAGCGGGCCCACAAGAGACCCAGTACTTC
TRBJ1-5	few	NA	TRBV4-1	CASSYAANSNQPQHF	TGCGCCAGCAGCTACGCGGCTAATAGCAATCAGCCCCAGCATTTT
TRBJ1-5	once	NA	TRBV7-9	CASSLYSGADQPQHF	TGTGCCAGCAGCTTATATTCAGGGGCCGATCAGCCCCAGCATTTT
TRBJ2-1	few	NA	TRBV11-2	CASSREHNEQFF	TGTGCCAGCAGCAGGGAACACAATGAGCAGTTCTTC
TRBJ2-6	NA	NA	TRBV5-1	CASSFGASGANVLTF	TGCGCCAGCAGCTTTGGGGCGTCCGGGGCCAACGTCCTGACTTTC
TRBJ1-1	NA	TRBD1	TRBV18	CASSPPGQGYSTEAFF	TGTGCCAGCTCACCTCCGGGACAGGGATATAGCACTGAAGCTTTCTTT
TRBJ2-7	NA	TRBD2	TRBV7-2	CASSSSGSERGEQYF	TGTGCCAGCAGCAGTAGCGGGAGCGAGAGGGGCGAGCAGTACTTC
TRBJ2-7	NA	NA	TRBV2	CASSEGDSYEQYF	TGTGCCAGCAGTGAAGGGGACTCCTACGAGCAGTACTTC
TRBJ2-5	few	TRBD1	TRBV7-9	CASSFSEWWQGQETQYF	TGTGCCAGCAGCTTTAGCGAGTGGTGGCAGGGACAGGAGACCCAGTACTTC
TRBJ2-1	NA	TRBD2	TRBV15	CATSRGTSGRHNEQFF	TGTGCCACCAGCAGAGGGACTAGCGGGCGACACAATGAGCAGTTCTTC